The T cell receptor beta chain under discussion was sequenced for a study of T cell responses to AZD1222 COVID-19 vaccine. In regard to this clone: The target antigen is unknown.

Study findings and constraints: It was only after the peak T cell response that any repertoires were sampled. Spike-specific TCR breadth and depth both grew after two AZD1222 doses. Donors in the cohort were predominantly white British and more often female, and clonal diversity was possibly underestimated.

This CDR3 region has 15 residues. The germline V gene has CDR1 SGHRS and CDR2 YFSETQ. V lost 4 bases and J 7 bases, leaving 18 bases between the germline ends. Assay: immunoSEQ multiplex PCR; the TCRdb copy retains only in-frame clones and omits some. Of about 78,000 clones listed, roughly nine tenths are singletons. The sample was peripheral blood, taken on day 0 of AZD1222 vaccination. This clonotype originated in an adult in good health. The chain is built from TRBV5-1 and TRBJ1-5; D is unclear. The CDR3 is CASSQVGGEGQPQHF. CDR3 nucleotides: TGCGCCAGCAGCCAGGTTGGAGGTGAGGGCCAGCCCCAGCATTTT.